The TCR beta chain under discussion was sequenced for a study of spatial heterogeneity in lung cancer. Across the study: Fewer alpha-chain than beta-chain sequences were consistently detected. Findings and caveats of the study: There were more appearances of ubiquitous expanded tumor TCRs in blood at resection than at follow-up.

The library protocol tagged each TCR cDNA with a unique molecular identifier. TCRdb re-called the 5' RACE reads with MiXCR, one entry per CDR3 protein. The sample holds 45,000 to 55,000 distinct CDR3 sequences, under 6% seen once. This clonotype was counted ten times or more. Its antigen remains unidentified. The time point here: sample taken at primary tumor resection. The input material, whole RNA from tumor, nontumor lung or frozen PBMC, was sequenced unsorted. Donors were 55 to 75 untreated early-stage non-small cell lung cancer patients. V was cut by 0 bases and J by 1 base, with 9 bases left in between. This CDR3 is 15 amino acids long. The germline CDR1 and CDR2 sequences are MGHRA and YSYEKL.

This chain connects TRBV4-1 to TRBJ2-5, with a tentative D call TRBD2 (5 bases). Sequenced here: PBMCs, sampled at surgery. The sequence came from a male donor with early-stage non-small cell lung cancer. Here the CDR3 reads CASSQDQAAQETQYF. For the CDR3, the DNA is TGCGCCAGCAGCCAAGACCAAGCGGCCCAAGAGACCCAGTACTTC.